This T cell receptor beta chain was sequenced in a study of technical replicates of blood from a few donors (dated by TCRdb to 2016 to 2017). The method behind the library was the immunoSEQ multiplex PCR assay. Drawn from immuneACCESS, this table holds only the in-frame rearrangements with V and J called that TCRdb kept. Clones are partly lost; checked studies trace under half to an unresolved V gene and leave the rest unexplained. For this sample there are approximately 75,000 clones; approximately 97% appear just once. Approximately 0.18% of the sample is taken by the ten largest. Remarks on this clone: Its specific antigen is unknown. Per-nucleotide qualities are absent, and no much larger clonotype sits a single base away.

The CDR1 and CDR2 encoded by the germline V gene (reference sequence) are SEHNR and FQNEAQ. The CDR3 covers 14 residues, taking in both the cysteine and the phenylalanine. The kept DNA is CDR3 alone, 42 bases in frame from the first base. Trimming leaves V shorter by 1 base and J shorter by 9 bases, with the junction holding 4 bases beyond the gene matches. Here the chain combines TRBV7-9 and TRBJ2-7, with TRBD2 matching 12 junction bases. The clonotype originates from a human donor in good health. The sequenced material came from T cells isolated from PBMCs. The DNA is TGTGCCAGCAGCTTAGGGGGGACTAGCGGGTTGCAGTACTTC. This codes for CASSLGGTSGLQYF.